This entry is about one T cell receptor beta chain. TCRbeta library construction was performed incorporating unique molecular identifiers. In TCRdb, the PCR reads were re-called with MiXCR into one record per CDR3 protein. The sample lists hundreds of thousands of distinct CDR3 sequences, roughly 15% occurring once. The source of the sample is a study of T-cell reconstitution after alpha-beta-depleted transplantation in children. This sample comprised PBMCs, obtained from the stem cell graft. The source is a human donor who donated a stem cell graft to a child with Fanconi anemia.

CDR3 DNA sequence: TGTGCCTGGAGTAGCGGGGATAGCTCCTACAATGAGCAGTTCTTC. Its translation is CAWSSGDSSYNEQFF. The chain links TRBV30 to TRBJ2-1, with TRBD2 matching 7 bases. The CDR3 sequence is 15 residues long. Germline loops: CDR1 GTSNPN, CDR2 SVGIG (reference sequence). Trimming removed 2 bases from V and 0 bases from J; junction bases left unmatched: 4.